This TCR beta chain emerged from a study of CD8 T cells in ankylosing spondylitis. This CDR3 has 16 amino acids. Germline V gives CDR1 SGHTA, CDR2 FQGTGA. V was cut by 5 bases and J by 5 bases, with 20 bases left in between. This clonotype was found a few times. Its antigen is unknown. General study findings and limits: Significant enrichment of disease-linked clones was reportedly seen in matched ankylosing spondylitis synovial fluid. Clones that were linked to disease were CD8+ and were relatively rare in peripheral blood.

Quantitative 5'-RACE was performed with molecular barcodes, and it yielded the TCR beta libraries. TCRdb itself ran the 5' RACE reads through MiXCR, one entry per CDR3 protein. The sample consists of about 220,000 distinct CDR3 sequences, about 10% of them appearing once. This receptor was identified in a male donor with ankylosing spondylitis or in good health (not recorded which). The genes are TRBV7-3 and TRBJ2-3; D may be TRBD1 or TRBD2 (5 bases each). Sequencing was carried out using blood, either unsorted or a sorted T cell fraction (not recorded which). The chain's CDR3 is CASSPLGRGDVDTQYF. The CDR3 bases are TGTGCCAGCAGCCCCCTGGGACGGGGAGACGTAGATACGCAGTATTTT.